The 15 T cell receptor beta chains listed next were all sequenced from one sample in a study of T-cell memory formation after mild COVID-19. TCRdb independently ran MiXCR on the 5' RACE reads; one entry per CDR3 protein. The sample has nearly 200,000 distinct CDR3 sequences, about 18% seen once. The sequenced sample was PBMCs or a T cell subset sorted from them (not recorded which). The source is an adult woman who had mild COVID-19 (a few samples of this study predate the infection). Cell type and time point are not known.

The V gene is TRBV7-8, the J gene TRBJ2-2, with 8 bases that match TRBD2. The CDR3 is 16 amino acids. Germline CDR1 SGHVS, CDR2 FQNEAQ. The ends lost 3 bases at V and 7 bases at J; junction bases unmatched: 10. This CDR3 is CASSFRRGAYGGELFF. As DNA, the CDR3 is TGTGCCAGCAGCTTCCGGCGGGGGGCGTACGGCGGGGAGCTGTTTTTT.

The genes are TRBV4-2 and TRBJ2-1, with 7 bases fitting TRBD2. This CDR3 is built from 16 residues. V was pared by 1 base and J by 2 bases, with 5 bases of the junction left unmatched. Germline CDR1 LGHNA, CDR2 YNFKEQ. DNA of the CDR3: TGTGCCAGCAGCCAAGCCCACAGCGGGACCTACAATGAGCAGTTCTTC. Its protein is CASSQAHSGTYNEQFF.

The chain's CDR3 is CSVEDRRSNRPAFF. The CDR3 DNA sequence: TGCAGCGTTGAAGATCGGCGGTCCAATCGCCCAGCTTTCTTT. The J gene is TRBJ1-1, the V gene TRBV29-1; no definite D call. The CDR3 is made up of 14 amino acids. V shed 0 bases and J shed 10 bases, with 18 bases lying between them. Germline V gives CDR1 SQVTM, CDR2 ANQGSEA.

The chain employs TRBV5-6 and TRBJ2-7, with TRBD2 matching 10 bases. The J segment lost 7 bases and the V segment lost 0 bases, leaving 7 bases of the junction unmatched. Germline CDR1 and CDR2: SGHDT and YYEEEE. This CDR3 spans 15 amino acids. CDR3 protein: CASSLVLAGRGEQYF. The CDR3 coding sequence is TGTGCCAGCAGCTTGGTACTAGCGGGACGGGGAGAGCAGTACTTC.

This clonotype occurred a few times. The chain has TRBV6-1 and TRBJ2-7, with 8 bases identical to TRBD2. CDR3 length equals 14 residues. CDR1 MNHNS and CDR2 SASEGT come from the germline V gene. Trimming at V came to 5 bases and at J to 7 bases, leaving 10 bases not matched to a gene. This CDR3 reads CASSTNPGGFEQYF. DNA of the CDR3: TGTGCCAGCAGTACCAATCCGGGAGGGTTTGAGCAGTACTTC.

The chain recombines TRBV12-3 or TRBV12-4 with TRBJ1-1, with no clear D. The length of the CDR3 is 13 residues. The V and J ends lost 5 bases and 5 bases respectively, with 12 bases between them. CDR3 DNA sequence: TGTGCCAGCAGTCCCGGCCGTCGGACTGAAGCTTTCTTT. Translation: CASSPGRRTEAFF.

In its sample, this clonotype was seen a few times. CDR3 protein: CATHQGDLAGSAYEQYF. Written as DNA, the CDR3 is TGTGCCACTCACCAGGGGGACCTGGCAGGGTCGGCCTACGAGCAGTACTTC. The J gene is TRBJ2-7, the V gene TRBV10-3; the match to TRBD1 covers 7 bases. The trim removed 10 bases at V and 2 bases at J, leaving 20 bases unmatched. This CDR3 has 17 amino acids. The germline CDR1 and CDR2 sequences are ENHRY and SYGVKD.

This clonotype was recorded at least ten times. The chain couples TRBV6-5 to TRBJ2-1; D may correspond to TRBD1 or TRBD2 (5 bases each). CDR3 length: 12 residues. V was clipped by 0 bases and J by 15 bases, with 12 bases between them. CDR1 MNHEY and CDR2 SVGAGI come from the germline V gene. CDR3 sequence reads: CASSYSGTRWFF. The CDR3 nucleotides read TGTGCCAGCAGTTACTCGGGGACCCGTTGGTTCTTC.

This clonotype was detected ten times or more. This chain uses TRBV7-9 with TRBJ2-7; D may be TRBD2 (6 bases). This CDR3 has 15 residues. V dropped 5 bases and J dropped 7 bases, with 21 bases sitting between them. Germline loops: CDR1 SEHNR, CDR2 FQNEAQ (reference sequence). CDR3 nucleotides: TGTGCCAGCAGCCCGGGGGTGCAGGGTTATGAGGAGCAGTACTTC. This translates into CASSPGVQGYEEQYF.

In its sample, this clonotype was seen a few times. The chain combines TRBV20-1 with TRBJ2-7, with D possibly TRBD1 on 5 matching bases. Looked up from germline, CDR1 is DFQATT and CDR2 is SNEGSKA (reference sequence). Trimming removed 3 bases from V and 0 bases from J, with 12 bases in between. CDR3 length: 14 amino acids. The CDR3 region has the DNA TGCAGTGCTAGTCAGACAGTCCACTCCTACGAGCAGTACTTC. Translating gives CSASQTVHSYEQYF.

The V gene is TRBV11-2, the J gene TRBJ1-4, with D hard to call. The germline gives CDR1 SGHAT, CDR2 FQNNGV. The CDR3 is made up of 15 amino acids. V lost 4 bases, J lost 6 bases, and 15 bases lay in between. CDR3 DNA: TGTGCCAGCAGCTCCTCATGGGCTAACCATGAAAAACTGTTTTTT. It specifies CASSSSWANHEKLFF.

This clonotype has more than one count but fewer than ten. V gene TRBV12-3 or TRBV12-4 combines with J gene TRBJ2-7; 11 bases are shared with TRBD2. V shed 3 bases and J 0 bases; nucleotides not matched to a gene: 7. This CDR3 region has 17 residues. The CDR3 nucleotides are TGTGCCAGCAGTTTTTGGCTAGCGGGAGGTTACTCCTACGAGCAGTACTTC. Translation gives CASSFWLAGGYSYEQYF.

The chain employs TRBV4-1 and TRBJ2-1, with 10 bases that match TRBD1. The germline V gene encodes CDR1 MGHRA and CDR2 YSYEKL. The V gene end was trimmed by 0 bases and the J gene end by 7 bases; junction bases not matched to a gene: 15. The CDR3 totals 19 residues. The CDR3 region is CASSQDGGQGRASRNEQFF. The CDR3 bases are TGCGCCAGCAGCCAAGATGGGGGACAGGGGAGGGCGTCTAGGAATGAGCAGTTCTTC.

This sequence joins TRBV12-3 or TRBV12-4 and TRBJ2-7, with 7 nucleotides matching TRBD2. The CDR3 runs to 12 residues. V lost 7 bases and J lost 6; bases outside the gene matches: 6. This chain's CDR3 is CASTRGVLEQYF. In DNA, the CDR3 is TGTGCCAGCACCCGGGGGGTTCTCGAGCAGTACTTC.

CDR3 sequence (DNA): TGTGCCAGCAGCTTACGTTTGAGGGCGAACACTGAAGCTTTCTTT. Protein: CASSLRLRANTEAFF. The chain links TRBV7-8 to TRBJ1-1; unclear D gene. CDR3 length: 15 residues. The V gene lost 2 bases and the J gene lost 1 base, with 11 bases spanning the gap. Germline V gene data show CDR1 as SGHVS and CDR2 as FQNEAQ.